This T cell receptor beta chain was observed in a study of T cells after yellow fever vaccination. Germline CDR1 and CDR2: SGHRS and YFSETQ. With V trimmed by 3 bases and J by 3 bases, 8 bases remained unmatched. The CDR3 has 15 residues. Many counts were recorded for this clonotype. Its target is not known. 5'RACE template switching generated TCR cDNA, adding a universal primer site and UMIs. TCRdb re-derived calls from the 5' RACE reads in MiXCR, one entry per CDR3 protein. Counted here are more than 90,000 distinct CDR3 sequences, about 6.8% occurring once; the ten biggest clones make up approximately 3%. General study points: Primary-vaccination clones mostly resurfaced post-booster (96% CD4, approximately 90% CD8).

The source of this sequence is a man younger than 35 who received the YFV17D yellow fever vaccine. This chain joins TRBV5-1 and TRBJ2-5; TRBD2 agrees at 7 bases. The material was CD4+ T cells sorted from PBMCs, obtained approximately 47 days after the first yellow fever vaccination. CDR3 amino acids: CASSWVSAGEETQYF. The CDR3 DNA sequence: TGCGCCAGCAGCTGGGTTTCGGCGGGGGAAGAGACCCAGTACTTC.